What follows are 9 T cell receptor beta chains derived from one specimen sequenced in a study of T cells in Graves' hyperthyroidism and ophthalmopathy. The CDR3 regions of TCR beta were amplified from RNA transcripts. TCR CDR3 underwent first-round RT-PCR with the HTBI primer set. Each CDR3 protein is one row after TCRdb ran MiXCR on the multiplex PCR reads. The sample holds some 300,000 distinct CDR3 sequences; approximately 19% are singletons and the top ten take roughly 39%. Sequenced input: blood. The receptor set was obtained from a man between 50 and 59 years old with Graves' ophthalmopathy.

This clonotype was counted at least ten times. The genes are TRBV5-1 and TRBJ1-1, with 7 bases fitting TRBD1. The junction had 6 bases not matched to a gene; V was cut back by 4 bases and J by 3 bases. Germline values: CDR1 SGHRS, CDR2 YFSETQ. The CDR3 contains 14 residues. The CDR3 DNA is TGCGCCAGCAGCGTGGACAGGACCGACACTGAAGCTTTCTTT. Protein product: CASSVDRTDTEAFF.

This chain uses TRBV19 with TRBJ2-7, with 10 positions matching TRBD2. Trimming took 3 bases from V and 6 from J; bases not matched to a gene: 8. The germline V gene encodes CDR1 LNHDA and CDR2 SQIVND (reference sequence). The CDR3 is 15 amino acids. The DNA for the CDR3 is TGTGCCAGTAGTATCCAACTAGCGGGACCCACCGAGCAGTACTTC. It codes for CASSIQLAGPTEQYF. Based on the CDR3 plus reference TRBV19 and TRBJ2-7, the full variable domain is DGGITQSPKYLFRKEGQNVTLSCEQNLNHDAMYWYRQDPGQGLRLIYYSQIVNDFQKGDIAEGYSVSREKKESFPLTVTSAQKNPTAFYLCASSIQLAGPTEQYFGPGTRLTVT.

This clonotype was detected ten times or more. The chain links TRBV5-1 to TRBJ2-2, with 8 bases identical to TRBD1. Trimming cost V 4 bases and J 6 bases; bases outside gene matches: 8. CDR1 is SGHRS, CDR2 YFSETQ, per germline. The CDR3 has 15 amino acids. CDR3 DNA sequence: TGCGCCAGCAGCGGACAGGGAGTCGGCGCCGGGGAGCTGTTTTTT. Translated, it gives CASSGQGVGAGELFF.

V usage is TRBV6-1 and J usage is TRBJ1-5, with D perhaps matching TRBD1 (6 bases). The CDR3 is 18 residues long. Deletions cut 8 bases from V and 2 bases from J, with 25 bases between. Germline CDR1 MNHNS, CDR2 SASEGT. In DNA, the CDR3 is TGTGCCAGCCGCCTCGGGGGCAGGGGAGACATGCGCAATCAGCCCCAGCATTTT. Its protein is CASRLGGRGDMRNQPQHF.

This clonotype was found many times. V gene TRBV3-1 combines with J gene TRBJ1-4; no clear D. Trimming pared 0 bases from V and 5 bases from J, leaving 10 bases between. Germline CDR1 and CDR2: LGHDT and YNNKEL (reference sequence). The CDR3 runs 15 residues. The DNA for the CDR3 is TGTGCCAGCAGCCAAGAGGGCGGGCGGAATGAAAAACTGTTTTTT. Its protein is CASSQEGGRNEKLFF.

This clonotype was observed a handful of times. This chain joins TRBV6-5 and TRBJ2-5, with D unclear. The ends were cut back, 1 base at V and 5 bases at J, with 14 bases in the middle. Looked up from germline, CDR1 is MNHEY and CDR2 is SVGAGI. The CDR3 runs 15 residues. In DNA form, the CDR3 reads TGTGCCAGCAGTTACTTCGGACCCCCCCCTGAGACCCAGTACTTC. It yields the protein CASSYFGPPPETQYF.

The rearrangement joins TRBV5-1 to TRBJ1-2; TRBD1 might be the D (5 bases). The CDR3 is 14 residues long. V was trimmed by 6 bases and J by 6 bases, leaving 18 bases between them. CDR1 is SGHRS, CDR2 YFSETQ, per germline. The CDR3 bases are TGCGCCAGCAAATTAAGAGGGGACCTTCATGGCTACACCTTC. The encoded protein is CASKLRGDLHGYTF.

The chain recombines TRBV30 with TRBJ2-3; TRBD2 matches 8 bases. Trimming cost V 1 base and J 3 bases; bases outside gene matches: 9. Germline CDR1 reads GTSNPN; CDR2 reads SVGIG (reference sequence). This CDR3 region has 16 residues. The CDR3 sequence: CAWSGGGGRGTDTQYF. The CDR3 nucleotides are TGTGCCTGGAGTGGGGGCGGGGGGCGCGGAACAGATACGCAGTATTTT.

The gene calls are TRBV9 and TRBJ2-7, with TRBD1 as a possible D gene (6 bases). The CDR3 contains 16 residues. Germline CDR1 SGDLS, CDR2 YYNGEE. V was clipped by 2 bases and J by 5 bases, with 20 bases between them. The CDR3 region is CASSVMPTAGDNEQYF. CDR3 sequence (DNA): TGTGCCAGCAGCGTTATGCCGACGGCAGGGGACAACGAGCAGTACTTC.